This T cell receptor (beta chain) derives from a study of T cells in Graves' hyperthyroidism and ophthalmopathy. In this sample, this clonotype turned up many times. The investigators amplified TCR beta CDR3 regions from RNA transcripts. HTBI primers were the set used in a first-round RT-PCR of the TCR CDR3. TCRdb re-called the multiplex PCR reads through MiXCR, storing one row per CDR3 protein. The sample holds about 840,000 distinct CDR3 sequences, about 38% seen once. The CDR3 extends over 13 amino acids. The germline V and J ends were trimmed by 3 bases and 3 bases, with 8 bases remaining between them.

Sequenced sample: blood. This receptor was taken from a young man with Graves' hyperthyroidism. The V call is TRBV12-3 or TRBV12-4, the J call TRBJ2-5; D is uncertain. This chain's CDR3 is CASSFHREETQYF. The CDR3 DNA reads as TGTGCCAGCAGTTTCCATAGAGAAGAGACCCAGTACTTC.